The 31 T cell receptor beta chains reported below all come from one sample, sequenced in a study of blood T cell repertoires in COVID-19. This table comes from immunoSEQ multiplex PCR, and its TCRdb copy is limited to in-frame clones, with some not included. The table includes 320,000 or so clones, around nine tenths detected once. The material sequenced was PBMCs or T cells enriched from blood (not recorded which). Source of these receptors: a man aged 60-69 years who had recovered from COVID-19.

This clone was counted once. The chain combines TRBV6-2 or TRBV6-3 with TRBJ2-7; tentatively, D is TRBD1 (5 bases). The CDR3 contains 13 residues. Trimming took off 0 bases at V and 6 bases at J, with 9 bases between the two ends. Germline V gives CDR1 MNHEY, CDR2 SVGEGT. The CDR3 loop is CASSYSEQGEQYF. The CDR3, as DNA: TGTGCCAGCAGTTACTCGGAGCAGGGCGAGCAGTACTTC.

The CDR3 coding sequence is TGTGCCAGCAGCTTAACTAGGGCATCCTACGAGCAGTACTTC. This translates into CASSLTRASYEQYF. V and J are TRBV11-2 and TRBJ2-7; possible D gene TRBD2, 5 bases. Germline V gives CDR1 SGHAT, CDR2 FQNNGV. V was trimmed by 2 bases and J by 1 base, leaving 9 bases between them. The CDR3 runs to 14 residues.

As DNA, the CDR3 is TGTGCCAGCAGCTTAGATCGGAGGGTCGAGCAGTACTTC. Translated, it gives CASSLDRRVEQYF. V gene TRBV11-2 combines with J gene TRBJ2-7, with D possibly matching TRBD2 (6 bases). The CDR3 sequence is 13 residues long. Germline CDR1 and CDR2: SGHAT and FQNNGV. V lost 0 bases and J lost 6, with 9 bases in between.

The chain joins TRBV19 to TRBJ2-5; 7 bases are shared with TRBD1. With V trimmed by 5 bases and J by 2 bases, 11 bases remained unmatched. The CDR3 is 16 residues long. CDR1 and CDR2 (germline): LNHDA, SQIVND (reference sequence). CDR3 sequence: CASSVPDAGGQETQYF. CDR3 coding DNA: TGTGCCAGTAGTGTCCCCGACGCAGGGGGACAAGAGACCCAGTACTTC.

This sequence joins TRBV7-9 and TRBJ1-2; 9 bases match TRBD1. The germline gives CDR1 SEHNR, CDR2 FQNEAQ (reference sequence). The CDR3 spans 14 residues. The V gene end was trimmed by 5 bases and the J gene end by 5 bases; junction bases not matched to a gene: 6. The CDR3 loop reads CASSLGTGLYGYTF. CDR3 sequence (DNA): TGTGCCAGCAGCCTTGGGACAGGGCTGTATGGCTACACCTTC.

This chain uses TRBV30 with TRBJ1-2; tentative D call: TRBD1 (6 bases). The CDR3 is 16 amino acids. Germline V CDR1 and CDR2: GTSNPN, SVGIG (reference sequence). Trimming cost V 3 bases and J 1 base, with 18 bases left between them. CDR3 loop: CAWSQGVQGVNYGYTF. The DNA for the CDR3 is TGTGCCTGGAGCCAAGGCGTACAGGGAGTTAACTATGGCTACACCTTC.

The CDR3 sequence is CASSPGQSYEAFF. Here the CDR3 DNA reads TGTGCCAGCAGCCCAGGACAGTCTTATGAAGCTTTCTTT. The chain is built from TRBV4-2 and TRBJ1-1, with TRBD1 as a possible D gene (6 bases). V was pared by 4 bases and J by 7 bases, with 13 bases between. Germline loops: CDR1 LGHNA, CDR2 YNFKEQ. This CDR3 is built from 13 residues.

This chain joins TRBV5-1 and TRBJ2-5, with TRBD1 matching 9 bases. Germline CDR1 SGHRS, CDR2 YFSETQ. The CDR3 contains 14 residues. V gave up 2 bases and J gave up 4 bases; unmatched junction bases: 3. The DNA for the CDR3 is TGCGCCAGCAGCTTAACAGGGGGCGGAGAGACCCAGTACTTC. As protein: CASSLTGGGETQYF.

The genes are TRBV28 and TRBJ2-7; D remains ambiguous. CDR3 size: 13 residues. V lost 6 bases and J lost 0, with 9 bases in between. The germline V gene has CDR1 MDHEN and CDR2 SYDVKM. DNA of the CDR3: TGTGCCAGCAGCCCCCGCTACTCCTACGAGCAGTACTTC. It codes for CASSPRYSYEQYF.

This clone came up a few times. This chain joins TRBV6-2 or TRBV6-3 and TRBJ2-1, with 8 bases matching TRBD2. This CDR3 contains 16 residues. Germline assignment: CDR1 MNHEY and CDR2 SVGEGT. J was trimmed by 7 bases and V by 2 bases; bases with no gene match: 10. CDR3 in amino acids: CASSYGTGGPRNEQFF. CDR3 bases: TGTGCCAGCAGTTACGGAACGGGAGGGCCGAGGAATGAGCAGTTCTTC.

J is TRBJ1-2 and V is TRBV18; D gene ambiguous. V shed 2 bases and J shed 5 bases, with 15 bases lying between them. Germline lookup yields CDR1 KGHSH and CDR2 LQKENI. CDR3 length: 15 residues. The CDR3 here is CASSPNVKRDYGYTF. The CDR3 nucleotides read TGTGCCAGCTCACCAAACGTCAAACGGGATTATGGCTACACCTTC.

This chain joins TRBV6-4 and TRBJ2-3; D uncertain. Germline lookup yields CDR1 MRHNA and CDR2 SNTAGT. The CDR3 is made up of 14 amino acids. The V gene lost 10 bases and the J gene lost 0 bases, with 14 bases spanning the gap. CDR3: CATKPTPSTDTQYF. The CDR3 nucleotides are TGTGCCACGAAGCCTACCCCTAGCACAGATACGCAGTATTTT.

CDR3 sequence reads: CASSLNRGNTEAFF. In DNA, the CDR3 is TGTGCCAGCAGTTTAAACAGGGGGAACACTGAAGCTTTCTTT. This chain links TRBV27 with TRBJ1-1; 7 bases align to TRBD1. Looked up from germline, CDR1 is MNHEY and CDR2 is SMNVEV (reference sequence). CDR3 length equals 14 residues. V shed 2 bases, J shed 1 base, and the junction held 1 base outside the gene matches.

This chain joins TRBV29-1 and TRBJ2-3, with D perhaps matching TRBD1 (5 bases). Germline V gives CDR1 SQVTM, CDR2 ANQGSEA. The ends were cut back, 7 bases at V and 2 bases at J, with 13 bases in the middle. This CDR3 region has 13 residues. Written as DNA, the CDR3 is TGCAGCGCCTCCAGACAGACCACAGATACGCAGTATTTT. This codes for CSASRQTTDTQYF.

V and J are TRBV3-1 (or the pseudogene TRBV3-2) and TRBJ2-7; tentative D call: TRBD2 (5 bases). Trimming cost V 1 base and J 3 bases, with 10 bases left between them. Germline values: CDR1 LGHDT, CDR2 YNNKEL (reference sequence). The CDR3 spans 14 residues. In nucleotides, the CDR3 is TGTGCCAGCAGCCAAGGACTATATAGCTACGAGCAGTACTTC. As protein: CASSQGLYSYEQYF.

The gene calls are TRBV9 and TRBJ2-1, with D possibly TRBD2 on 6 matching bases. CDR1 SGDLS and CDR2 YYNGEE come from the germline V gene. The CDR3 has 17 residues. The V gene lost 3 bases and the J gene lost 9 bases, with 25 bases spanning the gap. The CDR3 sequence: CASSERRERALDTEQFF. The CDR3 DNA reads TGTGCCAGCAGCGAACGGCGGGAAAGAGCACTAGACACTGAGCAGTTCTTC.

The J gene is TRBJ1-5, the V gene TRBV28, with 7 bases aligning to TRBD1. The CDR3 spans 17 residues. Trimming removed 4 bases from V and 4 bases from J; junction bases left unmatched: 13. Per the germline V gene, CDR1 is MDHEN and CDR2 is SYDVKM. Here the CDR3 DNA reads TGTGCCAGCAGTTCCCACCTACTGACAGGGATTAATCAGCCCCAGCATTTT. Its translation: CASSSHLLTGINQPQHF.

The rearrangement links TRBV30 to TRBJ2-5; TRBD1 matches at 7 bases. The CDR3 loop spans 13 amino acids. The V gene's germline CDR1 is GTSNPN and CDR2 SVGIG (reference sequence). The V gene end was trimmed by 3 bases and the J gene end by 4 bases; junction bases not matched to a gene: 5. CDR3: CAWSGSGGETQYF. CDR3 in DNA: TGTGCCTGGAGCGGGTCAGGGGGAGAGACCCAGTACTTC.

Turning to this clone: Other DNA variants within this sample encode the same CDR3. The chain joins TRBV24-1 to TRBJ2-3; TRBD1 matches 7 bases. Per the germline V gene, CDR1 is KGHDR and CDR2 is SFDVKD. J gave up 4 bases and V 3 bases, and 6 bases lay outside the gene matches. This CDR3 is 15 amino acids long. The CDR3 DNA is TGTGCCACCAGTGATCACAGACAGGGATCAGATACGCAGTATTTT. Protein: CATSDHRQGSDTQYF.

The chain is built from TRBV6-2 or TRBV6-3 and TRBJ2-1; tentatively, D is TRBD1 (6 bases). Germline V gene data show CDR1 as MNHEY and CDR2 as SVGEGT. Trimming left V 4 bases short and J 9 bases short, with 10 bases between. The CDR3 covers 12 residues. The CDR3 coding sequence is TGTGCCAGCAGTTCGCAGGGGACTGAGCAGTTCTTC. It encodes CASSSQGTEQFF.

The J gene is TRBJ2-7, the V gene TRBV28, with 10 bases aligning to TRBD2. The V segment lost 5 bases and the J segment 3 bases; nucleotides outside the gene matches: 13. This CDR3 contains 17 residues. Looked up from germline, CDR1 is MDHEN and CDR2 is SYDVKM. The CDR3 DNA follows: TGTGCCAGCAGTGATAGAGCAAGCGGGAGGGGGATCTACGAGCAGTACTTC. Protein product: CASSDRASGRGIYEQYF. The whole variable domain, remainder taken from reference TRBV28 and TRBJ2-7, is DVKVTQSSRYLVKRTGEKVFLECVQDMDHENMFWYRQDPGLGLRLIYFSYDVKMKEKGDIPEGYSVSREKKERFSLILESASTNQTSMYLCASSDRASGRGIYEQYFGPGTRLTVT.

The chain uses TRBV14 and TRBJ2-1, with D maybe TRBD2 (6 bases). Germline V gene data show CDR1 as SGHDN and CDR2 as FVKESK. V was clipped by 2 bases and J by 2 bases, with 16 bases between them. There are 17 residues in the CDR3. The CDR3 bases are TGTGCCAGCAGCCAACCAAATCCTCTAGCGACCTACAATGAGCAGTTCTTC. It translates to CASSQPNPLATYNEQFF.

Turning to this clone: A junction boundary mismatches the germline segment, possibly from a read error. This chain links TRBV5-3 with TRBJ2-1; 10 nucleotides line up with TRBD1. TRBV5-3 falls under the ORF class, with uncertain function. The CDR3 is 12 residues long. Written as DNA, the CDR3 is TGTGCCAGAAGCGATCGACAGGGGGCAAGGGTCTTC. This encodes CARSDRQGARVF.

The J gene is TRBJ1-4, the V gene TRBV6-5; a weak D match, TRBD1 (5 bases). Germline V gives CDR1 MNHEY, CDR2 SVGAGI. The V end lost 5 bases, the J end lost 5 bases, and 12 bases lay between the germline ends. The CDR3 length is 14 residues. DNA for the CDR3: TGTGCCAGCAGTCGCGGGACTCTGAATGAAAAACTGTTTTTT. This sequence encodes CASSRGTLNEKLFF.

This clone showed up just once. The chain links TRBV18 to TRBJ2-1; TRBD1 matches 8 bases. This CDR3 is 15 amino acids long. Germline V gives CDR1 KGHSH, CDR2 LQKENI. V was clipped by 6 bases and J by 7 bases; unmatched bases: 11. The CDR3 is CASSPFGQGQNEQFF. CDR3 nucleotide sequence: TGTGCCAGCTCGCCTTTCGGACAGGGTCAAAATGAGCAGTTCTTC.

This clone has only a few counts. This chain links TRBV7-2 with TRBJ2-3; tentatively, D is TRBD2 (6 bases). In germline, CDR1 is SGHTA, CDR2 FQGNSA. This CDR3 has 16 residues. Trimming took off 4 bases at V and 1 base at J, with 15 bases between the two ends. In DNA form, the CDR3 reads TGTGCCAGCAGCTCGGGGGTCGGGTATGGCACAGATACGCAGTATTTT. This encodes CASSSGVGYGTDTQYF.

The chain couples TRBV12-3 or TRBV12-4 to TRBJ2-3; a possible D gene is TRBD1 (5 bases). The V end was cut by 6 bases, the J end by 13 bases, with 17 bases between. This CDR3 comprises 12 residues. DNA of the CDR3: TGTGCCAGCAGCAGCAGGGTGCCGAAGAAGTATTTT. Amino acid sequence: CASSSRVPKKYF.

This sequence joins TRBV28 and TRBJ2-2, with 9 positions matching TRBD2. This CDR3 spans 15 amino acids. Trimming cost V 7 bases and J 6 bases; bases outside gene matches: 9. The germline CDR1 and CDR2 sequences are MDHEN and SYDVKM. CDR3 sequence reads: CASTRDSGRSGELFF. CDR3 DNA: TGTGCCAGCACGAGGGATAGCGGGAGATCCGGGGAGCTGTTTTTT.

The CDR3 protein is CASSGVAGGPRNEQFF. CDR3 in DNA: TGTGCCAGCAGCGGGGTAGCGGGAGGGCCGAGAAATGAGCAGTTCTTC. The genes are TRBV9 and TRBJ2-1, with 11 bases aligning to TRBD2. This CDR3 region has 16 residues. The germline gives CDR1 SGDLS, CDR2 YYNGEE. The ends lost 3 bases at V and 7 bases at J; junction bases unmatched: 9.

This clone was seen only once. The CDR3 loop is CASSLGVGGPGANVLTF. For the CDR3, the DNA is TGTGCCAGCAGCTTGGGCGTCGGGGGGCCTGGGGCCAACGTCCTGACTTTC. This chain links TRBV5-4 with TRBJ2-6; weak D call: TRBD2 (7 bases). CDR3 length equals 17 residues. The germline V gene encodes CDR1 SGHNT and CDR2 YYREEE (reference sequence). V shed 0 bases and J shed 2 bases, with 12 bases lying between them. The full variable domain, with the rest looked up from reference TRBV5-4 and TRBJ2-6, is ETGVTQSPTHLIKTRGQQVTLRCSSQSGHNTVSWYQQALGQGPQFIFQYYREEENGRGNFPPRFSGLQFPNYSSELNVNALELDDSALYLCASSLGVGGPGANVLTFGAGSRLTVL.

The chain employs TRBV20-1 and TRBJ1-2; D may be TRBD1 (6 bases). The CDR3 is 11 residues long. Germline V gene sequence: CDR1 DFQATT, CDR2 SNEGSKA (reference sequence). Trimming pared 6 bases from V and 8 bases from J, leaving 13 bases between. The CDR3 region has the DNA TGCAGTGCGCCAAGGGGGGGAGGCTACACCTTC. This sequence encodes CSAPRGGGYTF.